Presented here are 8 T cell receptor beta chains from one specimen sequenced in a study of Graves' ophthalmopathy and Graves' hyperthyroidism. TCR beta CDR3 amplification used RNA transcripts. Following a first-round RT-PCR that used HTBI primers, a second-round multiplex PCR was carried out. TCRdb re-derived calls from the multiplex PCR reads in MiXCR, one entry per CDR3 protein. The sample carries some 170,000 distinct CDR3 sequences, under 45% recorded once. Material: peripheral blood. These TCRs come from a man aged 30-40 years with Graves' ophthalmopathy.

V usage is TRBV6-5 and J usage is TRBJ1-1, with D unclear. Trimming took 2 bases from V and 1 from J, leaving 8 bases between them. The CDR3 length is 14 residues. Germline values: CDR1 MNHEY, CDR2 SVGAGI. The CDR3 protein is CASSYTTTNTEAFF. DNA of the CDR3: TGTGCCAGCAGTTACACCACAACGAACACTGAAGCTTTCTTT.

This clonotype appeared many times. The chain links TRBV27 to TRBJ2-5; D perhaps matches TRBD2 (5 bases). The length of the CDR3 is 15 residues. V lost 1 base, J lost 5 bases, and 14 bases lay in between. Germline CDR1 reads MNHEY; CDR2 reads SMNVEV (reference sequence). The CDR3 loop is CASSLWASLPETQYF. DNA of the CDR3: TGTGCCAGCAGTTTATGGGCTAGCCTACCTGAGACCCAGTACTTC.

V and J are TRBV12-5 and TRBJ2-7, with a possible D match to TRBD1 (5 bases). The CDR3 sequence is 12 residues long. CDR1 and CDR2 (germline): LGHNT, FRNRAP. V dropped 9 bases and J dropped 2 bases, with 11 bases sitting between them. CDR3 amino acids: CASSTETYEQYF. The CDR3 DNA sequence: TGTGCTAGCTCGACAGAAACCTACGAGCAGTACTTC.

Many counts were recorded for this clonotype. The gene calls are TRBV27 and TRBJ1-5; D call uncertain. There are 15 residues in the CDR3. Trimming removed 2 bases from V and 3 bases from J, with 11 bases in between. In germline, CDR1 is MNHEY, CDR2 SMNVEV (reference sequence). DNA of the CDR3: TGTGCCAGCAGTTTAGAAGGGCAGAACAATCAGCCCCAGCATTTT. It yields the protein CASSLEGQNNQPQHF.

The chain links TRBV19 to TRBJ2-2; D might be TRBD2 (6 bases). This CDR3 has 13 amino acids. Germline V gene sequence: CDR1 LNHDA, CDR2 SQIVND (reference sequence). V was pared by 7 bases and J by 6 bases, with 12 bases between. For the CDR3, the DNA is TGTGCCAGTACGGAGGGCACCGCCGGGGAGCTGTTTTTT. Protein: CASTEGTAGELFF.

The J gene is TRBJ1-5, the V gene TRBV6-2 or TRBV6-3; D is uncertain. CDR3 length: 15 amino acids. The germline V gene encodes CDR1 MNHEY and CDR2 SVGEGT. V lost 2 bases to trimming and J lost 7 bases, with 15 bases between them. The CDR3: CASSYGGLLRQPQHF. In DNA form, the CDR3 reads TGTGCCAGCAGTTACGGAGGTCTACTGAGGCAGCCCCAGCATTTT.

This clonotype was seen repeatedly, ten times or more. The J gene is TRBJ1-3, the V gene TRBV12-3 or TRBV12-4, with no clear D. This CDR3 spans 13 amino acids. The V and J ends lost 4 bases and 8 bases respectively, with 12 bases between them. CDR3 amino acids: CASSYGLAYTIYF. The DNA of the CDR3 is TGTGCCAGCAGTTATGGACTCGCATACACCATATATTTT.

This clonotype has at least ten counts. V gene TRBV6-5 combines with J gene TRBJ2-5; D assignment may be TRBD1 or TRBD2 (7 bases each). V lost 2 bases to trimming and J lost 5 bases, with 18 bases between them. CDR3 length: 16 amino acids. CDR1 and CDR2 from the germline V gene are MNHEY and SVGAGI. The CDR3 DNA reads as TGTGCCAGCAGTTACCCCGAAGGGCAGGGGGGGGAGACCCAGTACTTC. It codes for CASSYPEGQGGETQYF.